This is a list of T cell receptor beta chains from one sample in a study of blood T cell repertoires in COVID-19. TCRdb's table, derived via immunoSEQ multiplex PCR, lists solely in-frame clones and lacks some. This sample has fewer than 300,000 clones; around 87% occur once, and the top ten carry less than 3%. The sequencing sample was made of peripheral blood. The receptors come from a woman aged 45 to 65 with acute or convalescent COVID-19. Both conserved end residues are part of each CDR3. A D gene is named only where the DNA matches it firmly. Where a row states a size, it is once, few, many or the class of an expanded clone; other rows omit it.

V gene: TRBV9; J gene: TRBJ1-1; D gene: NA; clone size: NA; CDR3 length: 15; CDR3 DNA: TGTGCCAGCAGCGTTGCTAGGGGGATGGACACTGAAGCTTTCTTT; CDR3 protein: CASSVARGMDTEAFF
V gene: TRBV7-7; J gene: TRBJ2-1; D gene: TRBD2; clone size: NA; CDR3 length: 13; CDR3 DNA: TGTGCCGCGGGGGGCGGGGGCTACAATGAGCAGTTCTTC; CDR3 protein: CAAGGGGYNEQFF
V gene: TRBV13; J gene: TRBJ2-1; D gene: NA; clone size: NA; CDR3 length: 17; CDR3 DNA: TGTGCCAGCAGCTTACCCATTGGGGAGGAGACCTACAATGAGCAGTTCTTC; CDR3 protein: CASSLPIGEETYNEQFF
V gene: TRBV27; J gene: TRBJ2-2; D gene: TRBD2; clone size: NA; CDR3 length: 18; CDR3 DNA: TGTGCCAGCAGACGATTAGGACTTCCCGGGACTAGCGCCGGGGAGCTGTTTTTT; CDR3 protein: CASRRLGLPGTSAGELFF
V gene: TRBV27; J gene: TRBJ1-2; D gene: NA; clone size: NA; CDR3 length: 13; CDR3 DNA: TGTGCCAGCAGTTTTACAGGGAACTATGGCTACACCTTC; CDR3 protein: CASSFTGNYGYTF
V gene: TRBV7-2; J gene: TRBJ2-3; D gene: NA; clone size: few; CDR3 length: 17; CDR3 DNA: TGTGCCAGCAGCCCAGTTATTCTGGGGGCCCGCACAGATACGCAGTATTTT; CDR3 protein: CASSPVILGARTDTQYF
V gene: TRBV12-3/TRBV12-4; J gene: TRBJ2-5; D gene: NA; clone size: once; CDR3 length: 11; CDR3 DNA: TGTGCCAGCAGTCTACAGCAGACCCAGTACTTC; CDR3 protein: CASSLQQTQYF
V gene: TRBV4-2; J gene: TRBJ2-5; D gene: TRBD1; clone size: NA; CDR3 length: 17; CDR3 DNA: TGTGCCAGCAGCCAAGGTATTCGGAGACAGGGGGAAGAGACCCAGTACTTC; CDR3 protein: CASSQGIRRQGEETQYF
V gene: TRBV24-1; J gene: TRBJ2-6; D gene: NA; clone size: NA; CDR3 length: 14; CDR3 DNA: TGTGCCACCGCCTCCAGGGCCGGGGCCAACGTCCTGACTTTC; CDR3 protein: CATASRAGANVLTF
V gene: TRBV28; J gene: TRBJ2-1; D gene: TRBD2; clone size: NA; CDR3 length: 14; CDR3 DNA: TGTGCCAGCAGTTTTAGACTAGCGGGAAATGAGCAGTTCTTC; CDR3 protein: CASSFRLAGNEQFF
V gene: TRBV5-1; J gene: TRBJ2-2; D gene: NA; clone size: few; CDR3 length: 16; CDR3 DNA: TGCGCCAGCAGCTTGGGCGGACTTACGAACACCGGGGAGCTGTTTTTT; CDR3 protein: CASSLGGLTNTGELFF
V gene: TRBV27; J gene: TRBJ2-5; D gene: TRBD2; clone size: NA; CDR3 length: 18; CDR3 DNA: TGTGCCAGCAGAATATTTGCGGAGCTAGCGGGAGGGGAAGAGACCCAGTACTTC; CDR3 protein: CASRIFAELAGGEETQYF
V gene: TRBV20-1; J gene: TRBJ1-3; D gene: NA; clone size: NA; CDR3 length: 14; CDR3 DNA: TGCAGTGCCAGTAGGGAGGCTTACGGAAACACCATATATTTT; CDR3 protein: CSASREAYGNTIYF
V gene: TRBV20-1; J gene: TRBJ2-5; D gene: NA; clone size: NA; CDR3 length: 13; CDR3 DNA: TGCAGTGCTAGTCATGAGAATTTAGAGACCCAGTACTTC; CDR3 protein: CSASHENLETQYF
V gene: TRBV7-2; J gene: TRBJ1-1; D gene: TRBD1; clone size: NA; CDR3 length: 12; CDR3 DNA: TGTGCCAGCAGCTTAGCCAGGACAGGTTGTTTCTTT; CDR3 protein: CASSLARTGCFF
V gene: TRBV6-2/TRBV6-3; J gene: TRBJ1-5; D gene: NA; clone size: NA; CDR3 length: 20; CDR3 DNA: TGTGCCAGCAGTTACTGGACAGTCTTTATGGCGACGGTGACGTTACAGCCCCAGCATTTT; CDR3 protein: CASSYWTVFMATVTLQPQHF
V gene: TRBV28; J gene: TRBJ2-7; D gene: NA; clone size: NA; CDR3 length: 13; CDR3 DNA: TGTGCCAGCACGGACACGTACCTCGACGAGCAGTACTTC; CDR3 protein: CASTDTYLDEQYF
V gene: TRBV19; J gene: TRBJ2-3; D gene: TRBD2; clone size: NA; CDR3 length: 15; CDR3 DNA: TGTGCCAGTAGTGGGGCTAGCGGGAATGAAGATACGCAGTATTTT; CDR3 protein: CASSGASGNEDTQYF
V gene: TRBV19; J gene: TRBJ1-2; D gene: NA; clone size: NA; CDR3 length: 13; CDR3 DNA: TGTGCCAGTAGTATGAGGCCAAACTATGGCTACACCTTC; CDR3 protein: CASSMRPNYGYTF
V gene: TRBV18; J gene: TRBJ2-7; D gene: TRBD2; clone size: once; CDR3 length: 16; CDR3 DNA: TGTGCCAGCTCACCAGACATGCTGCGGGAGGGCTACGAGCAGTACTTC; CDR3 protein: CASSPDMLREGYEQYF
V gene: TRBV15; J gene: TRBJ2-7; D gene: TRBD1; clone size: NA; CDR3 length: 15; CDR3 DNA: TGTGCCACCAGGCCTTCGGACAGGCCGTCCTACGAGCAGTACTTC; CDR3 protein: CATRPSDRPSYEQYF
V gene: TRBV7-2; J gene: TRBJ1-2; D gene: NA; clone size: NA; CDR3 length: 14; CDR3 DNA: TGTGCCAGCAGCTTAGCGCACACAGTCTATGGCTACACCTTC; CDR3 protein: CASSLAHTVYGYTF
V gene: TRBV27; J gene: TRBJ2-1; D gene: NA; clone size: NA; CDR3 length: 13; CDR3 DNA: TGTGCCAGCAGCCTAGGACAGAACAATGAGCAGTTCTTC; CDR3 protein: CASSLGQNNEQFF
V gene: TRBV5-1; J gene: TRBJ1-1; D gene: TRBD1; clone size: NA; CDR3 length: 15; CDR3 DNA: TGCGCCAGCAGCGATCCCAGGACAGGGGACACTGAAGCTTTCTTT; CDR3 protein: CASSDPRTGDTEAFF
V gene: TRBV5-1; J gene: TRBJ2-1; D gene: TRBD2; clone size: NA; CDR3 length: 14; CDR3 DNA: TGCGCCAGCAGCTTGCGGAGCGGGGTAAATGAGCAGTTCTTC; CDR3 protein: CASSLRSGVNEQFF
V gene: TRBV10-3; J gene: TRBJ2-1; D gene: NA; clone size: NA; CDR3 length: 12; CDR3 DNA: TGTGCCATCAGTGAGATGCTAAATGAGCAGTTCTTC; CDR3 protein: CAISEMLNEQFF
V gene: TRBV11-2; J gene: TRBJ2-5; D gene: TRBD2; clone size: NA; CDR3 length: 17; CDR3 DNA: TGTGCCAGCAGCGTAGAGGGACTAGCGGGACATCGGGAGACCCAGTACTTC; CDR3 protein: CASSVEGLAGHRETQYF
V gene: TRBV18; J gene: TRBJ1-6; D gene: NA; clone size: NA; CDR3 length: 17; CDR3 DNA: TGTGCCAGCTCAGAGGGAGCGGGGAGCTCCTATAATTCACCCCTCCACTTT; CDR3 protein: CASSEGAGSSYNSPLHF
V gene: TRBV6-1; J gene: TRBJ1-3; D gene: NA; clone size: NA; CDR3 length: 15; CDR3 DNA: TGTGCCAGCAGTGAACGGCCCGGAGCGGGAAACACCATATATTTT; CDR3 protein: CASSERPGAGNTIYF
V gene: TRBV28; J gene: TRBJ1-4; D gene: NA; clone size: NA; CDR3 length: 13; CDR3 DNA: TGTGCCAGCAGTCCCCGTGGCCCCGAAAAACTGTTTTTT; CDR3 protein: CASSPRGPEKLFF
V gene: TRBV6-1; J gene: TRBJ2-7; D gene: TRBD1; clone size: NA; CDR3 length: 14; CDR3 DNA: TGTGCCAGCAGTGAATACAGGGGTGCGTACGAGCAGTACTTC; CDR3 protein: CASSEYRGAYEQYF
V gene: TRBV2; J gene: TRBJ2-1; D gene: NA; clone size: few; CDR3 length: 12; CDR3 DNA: TGTGCCAGCAGTGACAGGGATAATGAGCAGTTCTTC; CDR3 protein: CASSDRDNEQFF
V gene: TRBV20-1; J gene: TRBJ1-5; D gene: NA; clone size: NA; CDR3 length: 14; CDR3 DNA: TGCAGTGCTAGTAGAGTTTTGGGCAATCAGCCCCAGCATTTT; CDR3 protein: CSASRVLGNQPQHF
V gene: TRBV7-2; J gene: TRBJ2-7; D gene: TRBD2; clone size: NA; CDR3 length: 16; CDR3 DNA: TGTGCCAGCAGCCCACAAACCGGGACTAGTTCCTACGAGCAGTACTTC; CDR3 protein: CASSPQTGTSSYEQYF
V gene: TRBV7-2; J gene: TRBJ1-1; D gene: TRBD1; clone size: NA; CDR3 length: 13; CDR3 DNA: TGTGCCAGCAGACTAAACAGGGGGACTGAAGCTTTCTTT; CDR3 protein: CASRLNRGTEAFF
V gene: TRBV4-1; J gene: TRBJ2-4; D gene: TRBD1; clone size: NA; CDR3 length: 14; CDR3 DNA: TGCGCCAGCAGCCAGGGGACAGGGAGGGACATTCAGTACTTC; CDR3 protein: CASSQGTGRDIQYF
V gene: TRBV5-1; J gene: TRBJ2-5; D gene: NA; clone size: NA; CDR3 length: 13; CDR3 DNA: TGCGCCAGCAGCTTGAGACTAGAAGAGACCCAGTACTTC; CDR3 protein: CASSLRLEETQYF
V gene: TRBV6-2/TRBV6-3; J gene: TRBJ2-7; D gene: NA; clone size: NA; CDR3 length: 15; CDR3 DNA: TGTGCCAGCAGTTACGGCCGGGACAAAGCCTACGAGCAGTACTTC; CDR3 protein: CASSYGRDKAYEQYF
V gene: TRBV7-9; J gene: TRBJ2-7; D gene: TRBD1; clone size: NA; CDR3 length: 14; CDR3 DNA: TGTGCCAGCAGCTACCGGGACAGGGGCTACGAGCAGTACTTC; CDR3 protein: CASSYRDRGYEQYF
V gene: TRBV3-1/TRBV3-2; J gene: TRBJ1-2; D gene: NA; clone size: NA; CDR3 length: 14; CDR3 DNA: TGTGCCAGCAGCCAACAGGGATTTAACTATGGCTACACCTTC; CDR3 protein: CASSQQGFNYGYTF
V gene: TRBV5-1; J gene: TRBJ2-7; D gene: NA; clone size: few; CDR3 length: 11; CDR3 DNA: TGCGCCAGCAGTAATACCTACGAGCAGTACTTC; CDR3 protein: CASSNTYEQYF
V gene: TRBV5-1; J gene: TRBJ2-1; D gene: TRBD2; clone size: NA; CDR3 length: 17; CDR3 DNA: TGCGCCAGCAGCTTGGGACTAGCGGCCAGCTCCTACAATGAGCAGTTCTTC; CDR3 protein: CASSLGLAASSYNEQFF
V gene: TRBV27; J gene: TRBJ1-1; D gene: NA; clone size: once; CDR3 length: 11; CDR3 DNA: TGTGCCAGCGGATCCGGGTATGAAGCTTTCTTT; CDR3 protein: CASGSGYEAFF
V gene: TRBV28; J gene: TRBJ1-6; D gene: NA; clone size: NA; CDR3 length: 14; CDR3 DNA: TGTGCCAGCAGTTTGTGGAGTTTAGGTTCACCCCTCCACTTT; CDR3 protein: CASSLWSLGSPLHF
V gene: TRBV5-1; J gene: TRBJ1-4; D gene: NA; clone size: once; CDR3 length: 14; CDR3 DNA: TGCGCCAGCAGCTTGGGCAGGGCGAGTGAAAAACTGTTTTTT; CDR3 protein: CASSLGRASEKLFF
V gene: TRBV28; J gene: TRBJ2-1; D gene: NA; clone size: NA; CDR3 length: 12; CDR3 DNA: TGTGCCAGCAGTTACGCGGGGAATGAGCAGTTCTTC; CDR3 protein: CASSYAGNEQFF
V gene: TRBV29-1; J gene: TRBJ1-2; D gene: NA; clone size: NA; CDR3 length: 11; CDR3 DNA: TGCAGCGTTGGGCTCCTCTATGGCTACACCTTC; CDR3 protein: CSVGLLYGYTF
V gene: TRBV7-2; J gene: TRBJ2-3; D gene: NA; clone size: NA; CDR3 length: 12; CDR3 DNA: TGTGCCAGCAGCAGCTTCACAGATACGCAGTATTTT; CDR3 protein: CASSSFTDTQYF
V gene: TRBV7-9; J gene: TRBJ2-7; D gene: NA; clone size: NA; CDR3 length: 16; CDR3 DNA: TGTGCCAGCAGCTTGGGCGGTTGGGACAACTCCTACGAGCAGTACTTC; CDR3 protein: CASSLGGWDNSYEQYF
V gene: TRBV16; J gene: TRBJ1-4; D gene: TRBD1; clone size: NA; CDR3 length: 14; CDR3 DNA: TGTGCCAGCAGCCCCCGACAGGGAGGTGAAAAACTGTTTTTT; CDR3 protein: CASSPRQGGEKLFF
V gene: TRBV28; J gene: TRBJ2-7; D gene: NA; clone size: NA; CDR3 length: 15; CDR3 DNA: TGTGCCAGCAGTTACGCATCGGAGGGCTCCTACGAGCAGTACTTC; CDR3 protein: CASSYASEGSYEQYF
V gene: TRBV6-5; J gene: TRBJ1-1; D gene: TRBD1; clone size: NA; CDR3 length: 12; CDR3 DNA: TGTGCCAGCAGACAGGGGTTGGGTGAAGCTTTCTTT; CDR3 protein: CASRQGLGEAFF